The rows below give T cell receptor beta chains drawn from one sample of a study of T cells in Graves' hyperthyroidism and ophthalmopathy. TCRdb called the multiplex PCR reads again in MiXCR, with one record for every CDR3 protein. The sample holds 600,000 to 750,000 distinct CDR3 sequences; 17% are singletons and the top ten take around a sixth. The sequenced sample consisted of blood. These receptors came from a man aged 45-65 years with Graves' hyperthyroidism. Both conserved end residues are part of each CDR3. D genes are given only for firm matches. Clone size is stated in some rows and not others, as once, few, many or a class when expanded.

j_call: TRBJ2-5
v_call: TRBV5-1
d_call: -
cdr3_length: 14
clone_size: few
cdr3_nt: TGCGCCAGCAGCTTTCGGACAGATCAAGAGACCCAGTACTTC
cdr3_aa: CASSFRTDQETQYF

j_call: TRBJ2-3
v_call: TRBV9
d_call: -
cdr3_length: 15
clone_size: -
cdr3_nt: TGTGCCAGCAGCGTAGGGGAAGTGCGCACAGATACGCAGTATTTT
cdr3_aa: CASSVGEVRTDTQYF

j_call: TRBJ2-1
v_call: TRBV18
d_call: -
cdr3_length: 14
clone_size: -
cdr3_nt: TGTGCCAGCTCACCCCTGCCAGGGGTGCATGAGCAGTTCTTC
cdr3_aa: CASSPLPGVHEQFF

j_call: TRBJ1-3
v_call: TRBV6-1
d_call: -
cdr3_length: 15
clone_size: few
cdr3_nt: TGTGCCAGCAGTCGAGGGGTCCCCTCTGGAAACACCATATATTTT
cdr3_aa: CASSRGVPSGNTIYF

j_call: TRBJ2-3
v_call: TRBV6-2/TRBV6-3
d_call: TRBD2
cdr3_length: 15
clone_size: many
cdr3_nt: TGTGCCAGCCAACCGGGAGGACTAGCCTCAGATACGCAGTATTTT
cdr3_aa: CASQPGGLASDTQYF

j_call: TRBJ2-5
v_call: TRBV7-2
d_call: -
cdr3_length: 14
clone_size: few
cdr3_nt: TGTGCCAGCAGCTTAGAAGGGACTTGGGAGACCCAGTACTTC
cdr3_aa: CASSLEGTWETQYF

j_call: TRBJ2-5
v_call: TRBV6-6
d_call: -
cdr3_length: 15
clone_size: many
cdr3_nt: TGTGCCAGCAGTTACTCCGGGACGTTACAAGAGACCCAGTACTTC
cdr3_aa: CASSYSGTLQETQYF

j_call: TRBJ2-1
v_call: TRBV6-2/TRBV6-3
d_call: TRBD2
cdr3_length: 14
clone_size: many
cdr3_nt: TGTGCCAGCAGTTACCAGCGGGAGTTTAATGAGCAGTTCTTC
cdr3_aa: CASSYQREFNEQFF

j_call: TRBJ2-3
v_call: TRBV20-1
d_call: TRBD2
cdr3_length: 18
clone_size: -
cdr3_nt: TGCAGTGCCATCGGGACTAGCGGGAGAAAAGGGACCACAGATACGCAGTATTTT
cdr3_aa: CSAIGTSGRKGTTDTQYF

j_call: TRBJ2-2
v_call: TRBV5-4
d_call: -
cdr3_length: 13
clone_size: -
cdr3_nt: TGTGCCAGCAGCTCGGTGCGTACCGGGGAGCTGTTTTTT
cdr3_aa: CASSSVRTGELFF

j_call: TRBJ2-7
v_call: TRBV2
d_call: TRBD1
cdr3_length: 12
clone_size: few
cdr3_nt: TGTGCTCGGACAGGAGGAGGCTACGAGCAGTACTTC
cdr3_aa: CARTGGGYEQYF

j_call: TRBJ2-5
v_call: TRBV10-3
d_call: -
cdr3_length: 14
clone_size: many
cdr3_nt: TGTGCCATCAGTGAGTCGACGGGAGAAGAGACCCAGTACTTC
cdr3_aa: CAISESTGEETQYF

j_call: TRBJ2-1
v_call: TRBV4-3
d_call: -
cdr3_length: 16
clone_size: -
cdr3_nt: TGCGCCAGCAGCCAAGATCCGCGGGACCCCTACAATGAGCAGTTCTTC
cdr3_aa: CASSQDPRDPYNEQFF

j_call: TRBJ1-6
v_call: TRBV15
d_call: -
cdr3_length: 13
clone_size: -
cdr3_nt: TGTGCCACCAGCAGAGGTGGGGAATCACCCCTCCACTTT
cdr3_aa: CATSRGGESPLHF

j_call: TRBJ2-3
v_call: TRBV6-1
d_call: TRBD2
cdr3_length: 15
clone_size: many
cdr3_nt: TGTGCCAGCAGTGCCCAGCGGGAGTTAACAGATACGCAGTATTTT
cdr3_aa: CASSAQRELTDTQYF

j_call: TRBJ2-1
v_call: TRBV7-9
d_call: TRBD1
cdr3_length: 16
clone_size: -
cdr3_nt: TGTGCCAGCAGCCCCCGGGACAGGGGGCTGTGGAATGAGCAGTTCTTC
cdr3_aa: CASSPRDRGLWNEQFF

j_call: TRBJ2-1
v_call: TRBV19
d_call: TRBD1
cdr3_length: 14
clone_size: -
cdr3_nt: TGTGCCAGTAGTCCGGGACAGGGGCCAATGATGCAGTTCTTC
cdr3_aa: CASSPGQGPMMQFF

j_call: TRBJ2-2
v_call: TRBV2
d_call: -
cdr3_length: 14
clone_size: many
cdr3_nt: TGTGCCAGCAGTGTAGGTCGGAACACCGGGGAGCTGTTTTTT
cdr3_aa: CASSVGRNTGELFF

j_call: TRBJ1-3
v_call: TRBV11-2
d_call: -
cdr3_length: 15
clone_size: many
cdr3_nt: TGTGCCAGCACTAACGCAGGGACGGCCGGAAACACCATATATTTT
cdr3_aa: CASTNAGTAGNTIYF

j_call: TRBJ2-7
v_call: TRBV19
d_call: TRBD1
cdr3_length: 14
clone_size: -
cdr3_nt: TGTGCCAGTAAGCAGGGACAGGGGGACTACGAGCAGTACTTC
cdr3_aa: CASKQGQGDYEQYF

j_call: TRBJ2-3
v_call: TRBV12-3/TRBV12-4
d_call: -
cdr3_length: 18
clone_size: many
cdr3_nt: TGTGCCAGCGACTCTCCCTCAGGGGCCAAGAGTGGCACAGATACGCAGTATTTT
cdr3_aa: CASDSPSGAKSGTDTQYF

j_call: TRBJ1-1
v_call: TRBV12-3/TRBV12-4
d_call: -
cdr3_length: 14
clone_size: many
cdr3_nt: TGTGCCAGCAGCTACTCAGGGGTTGTACCTGAAGCTTTCTTT
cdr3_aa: CASSYSGVVPEAFF

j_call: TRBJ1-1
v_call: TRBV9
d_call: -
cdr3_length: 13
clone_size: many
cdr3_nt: TGTGCCAGCAGCGTAGAGCGGGCGACTGAAGCTTTCTTT
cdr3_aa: CASSVERATEAFF

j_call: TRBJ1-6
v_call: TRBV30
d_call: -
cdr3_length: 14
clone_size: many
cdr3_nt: TGTGCCTGGAGTGGTCTGACCTCCGGTTCACCCCTCCACTTT
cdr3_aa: CAWSGLTSGSPLHF

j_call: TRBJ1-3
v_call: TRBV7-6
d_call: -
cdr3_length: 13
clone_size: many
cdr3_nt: TGTGCCAGCAGCTTAGGACCTGGAAACACCATATATTTT
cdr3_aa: CASSLGPGNTIYF

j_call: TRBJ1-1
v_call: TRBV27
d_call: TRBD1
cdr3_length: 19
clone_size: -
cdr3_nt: TGTGCCAGCAGTTTATCGAATACGGGACAGGGAGGGTTATACACTGAAGCTTTCTTT
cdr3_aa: CASSLSNTGQGGLYTEAFF

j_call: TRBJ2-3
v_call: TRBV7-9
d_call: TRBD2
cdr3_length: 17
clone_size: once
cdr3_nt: TGTGCCAGCAGCCCTATCCAACTAGCGGGAGGCCCAGATACGCAGTATTTT
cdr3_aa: CASSPIQLAGGPDTQYF

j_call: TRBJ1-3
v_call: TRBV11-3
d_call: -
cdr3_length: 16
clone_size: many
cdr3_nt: TGTGCCAGCAGCGGAGGACCCTCCTTAACTGGAAACACCATATATTTT
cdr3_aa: CASSGGPSLTGNTIYF

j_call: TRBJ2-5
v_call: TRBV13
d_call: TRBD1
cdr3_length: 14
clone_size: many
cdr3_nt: TGTGCCAGCAGCTTAGGACGAGGGGGCGAGACCCAGTACTTC
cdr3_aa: CASSLGRGGETQYF

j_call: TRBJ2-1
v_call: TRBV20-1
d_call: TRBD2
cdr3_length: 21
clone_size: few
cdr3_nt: TGCAGTGCTAGTGTAATAGTGGGCGGACTAGCGGGAGGGCCGGGCTACAATGAGCAGTTCTTC
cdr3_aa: CSASVIVGGLAGGPGYNEQFF

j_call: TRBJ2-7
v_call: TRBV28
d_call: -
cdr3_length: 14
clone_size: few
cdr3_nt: TGTGCCAGCTCCCTCCCAGGGGATGGTTACGAGCAGTACTTC
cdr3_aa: CASSLPGDGYEQYF

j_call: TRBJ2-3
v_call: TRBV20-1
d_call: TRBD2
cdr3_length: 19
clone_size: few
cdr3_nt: TGCAGTGCTAGAGATTGGGGGGGACTAGCGGGAGAGCGCACAGATACGCAGTATTTT
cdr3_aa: CSARDWGGLAGERTDTQYF

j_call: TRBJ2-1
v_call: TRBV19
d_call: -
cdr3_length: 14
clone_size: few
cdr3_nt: TGTGCCACCACACATGGGGCCAGATACAATGAGCAGTTCTTC
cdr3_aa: CATTHGARYNEQFF

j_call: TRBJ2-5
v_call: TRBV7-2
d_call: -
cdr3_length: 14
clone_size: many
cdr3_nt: TGTGCCAGCAGCTTACAGGAGGGTTCCAGGCCCCAGTACTTC
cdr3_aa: CASSLQEGSRPQYF

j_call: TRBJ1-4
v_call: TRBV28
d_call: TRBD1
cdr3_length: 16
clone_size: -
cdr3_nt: TGTGCCAGCAGTTTGGGACAGGGAGCAACTAATGAAAAACTGTTTTTT
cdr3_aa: CASSLGQGATNEKLFF

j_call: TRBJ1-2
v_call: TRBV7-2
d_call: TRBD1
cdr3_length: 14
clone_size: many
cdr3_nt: TGTGCCAGCAGCCCGACAGGGGGCAGCTATGGCTACACCTTC
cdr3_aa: CASSPTGGSYGYTF

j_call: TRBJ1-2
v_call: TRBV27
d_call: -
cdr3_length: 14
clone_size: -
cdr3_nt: TGTGCCAGCAGTTATGGGAGGGGAAGCTATGGCTACACCTTC
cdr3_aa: CASSYGRGSYGYTF

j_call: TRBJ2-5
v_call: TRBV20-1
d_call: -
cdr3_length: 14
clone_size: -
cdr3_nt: TGCAGTGCTAGACCTCCTTGGAGGGGAGAGACCCAGTACTTC
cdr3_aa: CSARPPWRGETQYF

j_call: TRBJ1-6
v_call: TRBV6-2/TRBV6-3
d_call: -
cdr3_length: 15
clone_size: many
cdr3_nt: TGTGCCAGCAGCGACACCGGGGCCGATAATTCACCCCTCCACTTT
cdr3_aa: CASSDTGADNSPLHF

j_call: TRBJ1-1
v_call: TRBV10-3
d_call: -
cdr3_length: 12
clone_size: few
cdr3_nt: TGTGCCATCACCGATTGGGCCACTGAAGCTTTCTTT
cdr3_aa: CAITDWATEAFF

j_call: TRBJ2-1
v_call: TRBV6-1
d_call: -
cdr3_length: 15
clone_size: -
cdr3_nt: TGTGCCAGCAGTGAAAACGGGAGATCGTACAATGAGCAGTTCTTC
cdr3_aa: CASSENGRSYNEQFF

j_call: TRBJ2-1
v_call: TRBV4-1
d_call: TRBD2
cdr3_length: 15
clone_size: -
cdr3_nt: TGCGCCAGCAGCCAATTAGCGGGCGGAACGAATGAGCAGTTCTTC
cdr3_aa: CASSQLAGGTNEQFF

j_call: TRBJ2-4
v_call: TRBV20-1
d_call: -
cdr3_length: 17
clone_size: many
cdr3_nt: TGCAGTGCTAGAGATCATGCGCAGGGGACACAGAAAAACATTCAGTACTTC
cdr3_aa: CSARDHAQGTQKNIQYF

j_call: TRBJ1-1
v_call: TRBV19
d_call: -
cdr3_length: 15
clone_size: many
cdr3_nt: TGTGCCAGTAGTACCATCCAGGGTCTCGAGACTGAAGCTTTCTTT
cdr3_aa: CASSTIQGLETEAFF

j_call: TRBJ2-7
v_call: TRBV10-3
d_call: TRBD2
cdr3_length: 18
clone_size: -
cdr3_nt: TGTGCCATCAGTGAGTCGTTCTCTACCGGGACTAGAACCTACGAGCAGTACTTC
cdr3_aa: CAISESFSTGTRTYEQYF

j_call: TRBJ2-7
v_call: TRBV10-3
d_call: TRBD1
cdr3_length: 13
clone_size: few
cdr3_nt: TGTGCCATCAGTCTTGACAGGGACTACGAGCAGTACTTC
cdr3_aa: CAISLDRDYEQYF

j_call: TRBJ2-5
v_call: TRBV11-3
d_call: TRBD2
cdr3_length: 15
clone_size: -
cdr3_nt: TGTGCCAGCAACACCGGACTAGCGGTCCAAGAGACCCAGTACTTC
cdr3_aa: CASNTGLAVQETQYF

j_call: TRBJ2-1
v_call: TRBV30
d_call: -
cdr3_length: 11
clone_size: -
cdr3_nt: TGTGCCTGGAGTGTATCTGGCCGGCAGTTCTTC
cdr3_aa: CAWSVSGRQFF

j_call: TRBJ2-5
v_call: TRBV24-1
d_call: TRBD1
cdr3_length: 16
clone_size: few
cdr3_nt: TGTGCCACCAGTGAACCTTACAGGGGAACCCAAGAGACCCAGTACTTC
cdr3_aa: CATSEPYRGTQETQYF

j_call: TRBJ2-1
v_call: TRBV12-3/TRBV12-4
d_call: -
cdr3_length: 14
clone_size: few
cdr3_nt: TGTGCCAGCAGTTTGTTGGCGGGAAGCAATGAGCAGTTCTTC
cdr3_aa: CASSLLAGSNEQFF

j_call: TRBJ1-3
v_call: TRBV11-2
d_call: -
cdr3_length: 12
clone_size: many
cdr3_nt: TGTGCCAGCAGCTTTCGGCCAAACACCATATATTTT
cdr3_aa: CASSFRPNTIYF

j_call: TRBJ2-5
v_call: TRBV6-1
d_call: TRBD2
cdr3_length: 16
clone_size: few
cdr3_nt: TGTGCCAGCAGTGGGCTGGGAGGGAGGGCCGGAGAGACCCAGTACTTC
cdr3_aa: CASSGLGGRAGETQYF

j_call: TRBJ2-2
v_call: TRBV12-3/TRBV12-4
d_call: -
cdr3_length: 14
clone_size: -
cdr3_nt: TGTGCCAGCACCAAGGGCCTGAACACCGGGGAGCTGTTTTTT
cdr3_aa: CASTKGLNTGELFF

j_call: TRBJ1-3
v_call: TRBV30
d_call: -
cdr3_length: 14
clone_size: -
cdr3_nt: TGTGCCTGGGTCCCGGGCTACTCTGGAAACACCATATATTTT
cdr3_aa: CAWVPGYSGNTIYF

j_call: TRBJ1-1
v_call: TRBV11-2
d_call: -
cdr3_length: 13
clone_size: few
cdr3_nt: TGTGCCAGCGACCGGACAGAGGACACTGAAGCTTTCTTT
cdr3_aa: CASDRTEDTEAFF

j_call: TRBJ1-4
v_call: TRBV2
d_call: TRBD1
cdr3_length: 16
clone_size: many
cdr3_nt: TGTGCCAGCAGTCCCACCTACAGGGGCGCGCATGAAAAACTGTTTTTT
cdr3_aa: CASSPTYRGAHEKLFF

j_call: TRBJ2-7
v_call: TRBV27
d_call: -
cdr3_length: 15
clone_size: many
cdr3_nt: TGTGCCAGCAGTACCCGGGAGAAAGGCTCCTACGAGCAGTACTTC
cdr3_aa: CASSTREKGSYEQYF

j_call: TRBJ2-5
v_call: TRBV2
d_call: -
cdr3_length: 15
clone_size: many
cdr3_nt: TGTGCCAGCAGTGAAGCGCGGGACCGCCAAGAGACCCAGTACTTC
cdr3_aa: CASSEARDRQETQYF

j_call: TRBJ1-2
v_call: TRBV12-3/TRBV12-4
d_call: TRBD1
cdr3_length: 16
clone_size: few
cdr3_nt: TGTGCCAGCAGAGCGATCGGGGAGCAGGGGGAGTATGGCTACACCTTC
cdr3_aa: CASRAIGEQGEYGYTF

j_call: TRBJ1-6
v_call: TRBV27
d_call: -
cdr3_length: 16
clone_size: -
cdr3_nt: TGTGCCATCAGTGAGTCAGAGGGAACCTATAATTCACCCCTCCACTTT
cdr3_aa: CAISESEGTYNSPLHF